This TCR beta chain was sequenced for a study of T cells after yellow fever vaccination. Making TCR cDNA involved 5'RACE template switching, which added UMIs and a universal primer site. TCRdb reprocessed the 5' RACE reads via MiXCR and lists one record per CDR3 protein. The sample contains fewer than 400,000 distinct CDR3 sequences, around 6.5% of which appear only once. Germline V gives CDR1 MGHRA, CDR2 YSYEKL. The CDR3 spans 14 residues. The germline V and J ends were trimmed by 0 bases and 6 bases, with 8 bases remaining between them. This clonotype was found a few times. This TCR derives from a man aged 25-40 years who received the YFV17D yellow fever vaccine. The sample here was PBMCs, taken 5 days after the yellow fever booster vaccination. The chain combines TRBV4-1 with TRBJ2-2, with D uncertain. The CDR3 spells CASSQDGEAGELFF. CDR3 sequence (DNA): TGCGCCAGCAGCCAAGATGGCGAGGCCGGGGAGCTGTTTTTT.